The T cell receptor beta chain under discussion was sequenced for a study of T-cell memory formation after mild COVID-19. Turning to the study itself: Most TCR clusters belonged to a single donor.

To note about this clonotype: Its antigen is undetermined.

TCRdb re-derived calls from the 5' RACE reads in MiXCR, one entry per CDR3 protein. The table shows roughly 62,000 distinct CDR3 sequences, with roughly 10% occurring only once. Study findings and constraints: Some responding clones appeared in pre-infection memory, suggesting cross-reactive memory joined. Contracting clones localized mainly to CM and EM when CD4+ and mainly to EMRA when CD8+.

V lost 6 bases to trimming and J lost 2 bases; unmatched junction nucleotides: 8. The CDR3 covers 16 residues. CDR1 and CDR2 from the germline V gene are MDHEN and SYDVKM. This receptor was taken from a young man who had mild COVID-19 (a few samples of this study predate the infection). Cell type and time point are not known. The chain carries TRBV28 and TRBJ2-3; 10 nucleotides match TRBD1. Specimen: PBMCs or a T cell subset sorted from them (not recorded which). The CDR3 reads CASSPTGTGDTDTQYF. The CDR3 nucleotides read TGTGCCAGCAGCCCCACGGGGACAGGGGACACAGATACGCAGTATTTT.